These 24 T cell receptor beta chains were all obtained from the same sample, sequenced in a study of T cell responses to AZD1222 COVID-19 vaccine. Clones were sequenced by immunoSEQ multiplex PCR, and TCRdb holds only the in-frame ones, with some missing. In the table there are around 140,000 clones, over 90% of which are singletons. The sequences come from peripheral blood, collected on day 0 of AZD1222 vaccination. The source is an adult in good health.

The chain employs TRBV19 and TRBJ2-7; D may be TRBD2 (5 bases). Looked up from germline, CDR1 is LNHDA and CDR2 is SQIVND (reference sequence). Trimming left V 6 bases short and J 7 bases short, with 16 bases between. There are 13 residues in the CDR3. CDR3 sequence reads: CASSLARRGEQYF. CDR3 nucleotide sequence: TGTGCCAGTAGCCTGGCGAGACGAGGGGAGCAGTACTTC.

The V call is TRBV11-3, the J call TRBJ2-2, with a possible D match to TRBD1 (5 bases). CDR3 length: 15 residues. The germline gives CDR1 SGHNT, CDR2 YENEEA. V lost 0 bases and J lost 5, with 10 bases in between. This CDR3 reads CASSLEGQGTGELFF. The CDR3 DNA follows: TGTGCCAGCAGCTTAGAGGGGCAGGGTACCGGGGAGCTGTTTTTT.

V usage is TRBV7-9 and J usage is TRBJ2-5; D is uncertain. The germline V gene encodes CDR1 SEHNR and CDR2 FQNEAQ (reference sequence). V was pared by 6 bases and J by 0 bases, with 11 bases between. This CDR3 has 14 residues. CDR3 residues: CASSPGSDQETQYF. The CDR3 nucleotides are TGTGCCAGCAGTCCTGGAAGCGACCAAGAGACCCAGTACTTC.

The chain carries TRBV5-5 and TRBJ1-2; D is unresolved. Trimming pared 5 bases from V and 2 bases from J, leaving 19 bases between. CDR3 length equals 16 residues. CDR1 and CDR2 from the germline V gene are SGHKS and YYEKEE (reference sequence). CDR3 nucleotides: TGTGCCAGCAGTTTCTACCGACGCTCTACCAACTATGGCTACACCTTC. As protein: CASSFYRRSTNYGYTF.

The DNA for the CDR3 is TGCGCCAGCAGCCAAGATCGCCGCTCAGATACGCAGTATTTT. Translation: CASSQDRRSDTQYF. The V gene is TRBV4-1, the J gene TRBJ2-3, with D uncertain. Trimming pared 0 bases from V and 4 bases from J, leaving 8 bases between. The CDR3 consists of 14 residues. CDR1 is MGHRA, CDR2 YSYEKL, per germline.

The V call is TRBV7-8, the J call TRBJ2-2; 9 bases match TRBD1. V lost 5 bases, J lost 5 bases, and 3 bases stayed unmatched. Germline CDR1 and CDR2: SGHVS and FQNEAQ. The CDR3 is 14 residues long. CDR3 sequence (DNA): TGTGCCAGCAGCGCACAGGGGGCGACCGGGGAGCTGTTTTTT. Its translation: CASSAQGATGELFF.

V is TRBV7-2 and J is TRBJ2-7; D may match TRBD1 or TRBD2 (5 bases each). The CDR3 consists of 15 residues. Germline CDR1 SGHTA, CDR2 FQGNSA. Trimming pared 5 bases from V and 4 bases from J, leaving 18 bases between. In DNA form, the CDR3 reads TGTGCCAGCAGCCCCGCGGGTTACGGGGCTTACGAGCAGTACTTC. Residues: CASSPAGYGAYEQYF.

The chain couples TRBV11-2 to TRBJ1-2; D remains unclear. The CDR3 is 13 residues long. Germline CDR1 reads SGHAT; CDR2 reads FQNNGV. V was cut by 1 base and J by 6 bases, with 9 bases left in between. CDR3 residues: CASSLVSGNGYTF. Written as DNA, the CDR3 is TGTGCCAGCAGCTTAGTCAGCGGAAATGGCTACACCTTC.

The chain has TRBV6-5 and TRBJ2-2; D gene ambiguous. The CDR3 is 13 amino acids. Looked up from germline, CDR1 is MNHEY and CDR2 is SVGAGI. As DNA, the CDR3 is TGTGTAACGGCACGGGTCCCCACCGGGGAGCTGTTTTTT. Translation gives CVTARVPTGELFF.

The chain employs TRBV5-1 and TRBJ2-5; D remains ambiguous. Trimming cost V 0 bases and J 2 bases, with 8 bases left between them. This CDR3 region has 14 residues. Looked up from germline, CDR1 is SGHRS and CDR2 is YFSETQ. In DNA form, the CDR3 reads TGCGCCAGCAGCTTGGTTTCAGCACAAGAGACCCAGTACTTC. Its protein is CASSLVSAQETQYF.

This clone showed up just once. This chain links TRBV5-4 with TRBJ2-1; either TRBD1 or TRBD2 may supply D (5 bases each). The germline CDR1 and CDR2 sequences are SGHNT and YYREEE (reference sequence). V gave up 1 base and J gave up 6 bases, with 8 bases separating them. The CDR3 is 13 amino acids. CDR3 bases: TGTGCCAGCAGCTTGATTGGGACCAATGAGCAGTTCTTC. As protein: CASSLIGTNEQFF.

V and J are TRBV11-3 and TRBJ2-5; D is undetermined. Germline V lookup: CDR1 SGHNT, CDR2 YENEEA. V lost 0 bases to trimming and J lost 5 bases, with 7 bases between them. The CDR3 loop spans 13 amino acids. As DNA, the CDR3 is TGTGCCAGCAGCTTAGAGGAAGAGGAGACCCAGTACTTC. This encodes CASSLEEEETQYF.

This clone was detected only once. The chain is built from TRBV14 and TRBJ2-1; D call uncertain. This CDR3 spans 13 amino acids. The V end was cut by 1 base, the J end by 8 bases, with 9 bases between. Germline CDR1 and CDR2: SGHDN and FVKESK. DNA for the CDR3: TGTGCCAGCAGCCAAGGACTCGGCGATGAGCAGTTCTTC. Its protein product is CASSQGLGDEQFF.

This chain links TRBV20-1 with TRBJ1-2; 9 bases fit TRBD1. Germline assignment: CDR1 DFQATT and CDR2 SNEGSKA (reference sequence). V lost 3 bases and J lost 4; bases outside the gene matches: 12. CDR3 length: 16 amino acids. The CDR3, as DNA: TGCAGTGCTAGTCCCCGGGACAGGGAGGAGGTCTATGGCTACACCTTC. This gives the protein CSASPRDREEVYGYTF.

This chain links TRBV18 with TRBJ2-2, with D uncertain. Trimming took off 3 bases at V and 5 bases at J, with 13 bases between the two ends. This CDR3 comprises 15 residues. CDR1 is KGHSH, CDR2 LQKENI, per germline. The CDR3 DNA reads TGTGCCAGCTCACCGGTTATGAGCCCGACCGGGGAGCTGTTTTTT. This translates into CASSPVMSPTGELFF.

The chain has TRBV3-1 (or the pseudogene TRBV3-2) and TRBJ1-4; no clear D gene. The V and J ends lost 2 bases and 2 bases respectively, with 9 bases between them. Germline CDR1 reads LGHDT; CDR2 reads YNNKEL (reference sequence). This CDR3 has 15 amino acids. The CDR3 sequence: CASSQRRDTNEKLFF. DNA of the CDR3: TGTGCCAGCAGCCAACGGAGGGATACTAATGAAAAACTGTTTTTT.

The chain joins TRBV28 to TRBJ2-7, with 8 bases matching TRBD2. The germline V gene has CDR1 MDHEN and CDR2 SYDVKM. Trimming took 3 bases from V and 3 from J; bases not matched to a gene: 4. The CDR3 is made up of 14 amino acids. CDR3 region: CASSFGGAIYEQYF. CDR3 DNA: TGTGCCAGCAGTTTCGGGGGGGCCATCTACGAGCAGTACTTC.

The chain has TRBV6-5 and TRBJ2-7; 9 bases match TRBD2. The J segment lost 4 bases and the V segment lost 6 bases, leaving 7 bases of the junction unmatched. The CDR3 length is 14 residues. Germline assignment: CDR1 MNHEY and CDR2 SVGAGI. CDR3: CASRLTSGEYEQYF. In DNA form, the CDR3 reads TGTGCCAGCAGACTGACTAGCGGAGAATACGAGCAGTACTTC.

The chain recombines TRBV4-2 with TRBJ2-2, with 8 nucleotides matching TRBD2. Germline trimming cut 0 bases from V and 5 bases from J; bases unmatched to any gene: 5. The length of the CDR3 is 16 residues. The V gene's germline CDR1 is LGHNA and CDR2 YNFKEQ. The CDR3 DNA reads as TGTGCCAGCAGCCAAGAGAGCGGGAGAGTGACCGGGGAGCTGTTTTTT. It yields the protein CASSQESGRVTGELFF.

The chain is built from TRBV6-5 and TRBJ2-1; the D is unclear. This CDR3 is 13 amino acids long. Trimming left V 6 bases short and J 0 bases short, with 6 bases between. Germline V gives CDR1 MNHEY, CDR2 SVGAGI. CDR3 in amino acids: CASRPVSYNEQFF. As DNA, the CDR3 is TGTGCCAGCAGACCCGTCTCCTACAATGAGCAGTTCTTC.

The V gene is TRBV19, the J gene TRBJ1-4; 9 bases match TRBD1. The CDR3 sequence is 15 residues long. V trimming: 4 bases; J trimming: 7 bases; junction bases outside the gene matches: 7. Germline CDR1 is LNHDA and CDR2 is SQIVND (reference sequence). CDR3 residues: CASSTPGQGGEKLFF. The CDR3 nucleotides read TGTGCCAGTAGTACCCCGGGACAGGGAGGTGAAAAACTGTTTTTT.

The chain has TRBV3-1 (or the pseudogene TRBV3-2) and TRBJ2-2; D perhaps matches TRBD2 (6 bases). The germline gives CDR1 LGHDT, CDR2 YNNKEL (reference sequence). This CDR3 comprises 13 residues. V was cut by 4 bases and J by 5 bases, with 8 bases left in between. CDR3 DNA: TGTGCCAGCAGCCCGCGGGATACCGGGGAGCTGTTTTTT. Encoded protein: CASSPRDTGELFF.

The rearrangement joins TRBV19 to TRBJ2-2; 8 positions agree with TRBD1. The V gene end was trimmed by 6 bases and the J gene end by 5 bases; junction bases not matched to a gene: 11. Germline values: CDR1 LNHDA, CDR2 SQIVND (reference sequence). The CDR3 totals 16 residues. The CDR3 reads CASSDLGQGATGELFF. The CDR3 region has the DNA TGTGCCAGTAGCGACCTGGGGCAGGGGGCAACCGGGGAGCTGTTTTTT. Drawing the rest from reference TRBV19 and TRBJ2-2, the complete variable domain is DGGITQSPKYLFRKEGQNVTLSCEQNLNHDAMYWYRQDPGQGLRLIYYSQIVNDFQKGDIAEGYSVSREKKESFPLTVTSAQKNPTAFYLCASSDLGQGATGELFFGEGSRLTVL.

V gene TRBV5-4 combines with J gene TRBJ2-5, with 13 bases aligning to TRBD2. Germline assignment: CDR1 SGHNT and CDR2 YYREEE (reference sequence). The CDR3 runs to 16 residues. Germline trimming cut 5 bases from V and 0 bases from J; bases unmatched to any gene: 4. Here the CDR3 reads CASRSGLAGDQETQYF. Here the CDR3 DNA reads TGTGCCAGCAGAAGCGGACTAGCGGGGGACCAAGAGACCCAGTACTTC.